Below, 2 T cell receptor beta chains from the same sample are listed, as sequenced in a study of blood T cells in healthy people across ages. PCR was performed a second time for roughly 7 to 11 cycles using a sample-barcoded 5' primer and a J-beta primer mix. MiXCR was run by TCRdb on the 5' RACE reads, yielding one entry per CDR3 protein. The sample consists of over 1,300,000 distinct CDR3 sequences, approximately 59% of them appearing once. The sample taken for sequencing was blood. The receptors come from a man aged 18 to 35 in good health.

There are a few counts of this clonotype. CDR3 DNA sequence: TGTGCCAGCAGCCAAGTCGTAGGCAATGAGCAGTTCTTC. It encodes CASSQVVGNEQFF. The J gene is TRBJ2-1, the V gene TRBV3-1; D gene uncertain. CDR1 is LGHDT, CDR2 YNNKEL, per germline (reference sequence). V was trimmed by 1 base and J by 6 bases, leaving 7 bases between them. CDR3 length: 13 amino acids.

The CDR3 region is CASSLSTQVNTEAFF. In DNA, the CDR3 is TGTGCCAGCAGCTTAAGCACCCAGGTGAACACTGAAGCTTTCTTT. This sequence joins TRBV7-2 and TRBJ1-1; D is unclear. Germline V gene data show CDR1 as SGHTA and CDR2 as FQGNSA. The germline V and J ends were trimmed by 2 bases and 0 bases, with 10 bases remaining between them. CDR3 length equals 15 residues.